This T cell receptor beta chain originates from a study of technical replicates of blood from several donors. This CDR3 is built from 12 residues. Germline V gene data show CDR1 as MDHEN and CDR2 as SYDVKM. Sequenced by immunoSEQ multiplex PCR; TCRdb stores in-frame clones only, minus some. Among under 65,000 clones listed, about 88% were seen once. Specimen: PBMCs. The source is a human donor in good health. Some clones in this sample may be carry-over from other donors' samples. V gene TRBV28 combines with J gene TRBJ2-7; TRBD2 aligns across 8 bases. The CDR3 DNA follows: TGTGAAACCAGTAGCGGGACCCACGAGCAGTACTTC. It translates to CETSSGTHEQYF. Full variable domain (missing parts from reference TRBV28 and TRBJ2-7): DVKVTQSSRYLVKRTGEKVFLECVQDMDHENMFWYRQDPGLGLRLIYFSYDVKMKEKGDIPEGYSVSREKKERFSLILESASTNQTSMYLCETSSGTHEQYFGPGTRLTVT.